This TCR beta chain is from a study of radiation and T cells in renal cell carcinoma. Study in general: Nephrectomy followed 15 Gy stereotactic body radiation by 4 weeks.

Time point defined: blood 2 weeks post-SBRT. The treatment is: 15 Gy SBRT to primary tumor, nephrectomy 4 weeks later. Blood was sampled at baseline, 2 weeks and 4 weeks after SBRT. V lost 4 bases and J lost 9; bases outside the gene matches: 6. CDR3 length: 14 residues. The V gene's germline CDR1 is MNHNY and CDR2 SVGAGI (reference sequence). Libraries were prepared by immunoSEQ multiplex PCR; TCRdb keeps only in-frame clonotypes and omits some of them. Of 25,000 to 30,000 clones in the sample, over 70% were seen once. The sample consisted of blood, taken from a patient whose treatment included radiotherapy and nephrectomy. This clonotype was obtained from a man between 60 and 75 years old with renal cell carcinoma. The V gene is TRBV6-6, the J gene TRBJ2-3; 11 bases fit TRBD1. The CDR3 coding sequence is TGTGCCAGCAGTTCAGGACAGGGGGCCAAAACGCAGTATTTT. It yields the protein CASSSGQGAKTQYF.